This entry lists 16 T cell receptor beta chains sequenced from one sample in a study of T cells expressing NK-cell markers (dated by TCRdb to about 2020). Libraries were made using 5' RACE. TCRdb names Illumina HiSeq 2000 as the instrument used. Once TCRdb had reprocessed the reads, it stored one entry per CDR3 protein sequence and supplied no DNA. The table for this sample records over 100,000 distinct CDR3 sequences. The ten largest clones capture around 20% of the sample. Material: blood T cells: a sorted CD56 or NKG2C T cell subset, CD4+ or CD8+ T cells, or bulk PBMC T cells (not recorded which). These receptors all come from a woman aged 18-70 years in good health.

V usage is TRBV24-1 and J usage is TRBJ2-1; TCRdb selects TRBD1, and the lack of DNA leaves this call unchecked. Per the germline V gene, CDR1 is KGHDR and CDR2 is SFDVKD. CDR3 length equals 16 residues. CDR3 protein: CATSDFGTGVNNEQFF.

The genes are TRBV6-4 and TRBJ2-3; TCRdb returns TRBD2, unconfirmable since there is no DNA. Germline-derived CDR1 and CDR2 are MRHNA and SNTAGT. The CDR3 extends over 13 amino acids. CDR3 in amino acids: CASSERGTDTQYF.

This chain uses TRBV3-1 with TRBJ1-6; TCRdb returns TRBD1, unconfirmable since there is no DNA. Germline lookup yields CDR1 LGHDT and CDR2 YNNKEL (reference sequence). CDR3 length: 15 amino acids. The CDR3 sequence is CASSQGPGKVSPLHF. The full variable domain, its missing parts supplied by reference TRBV3-1 and TRBJ1-6, is DTAVSQTPKYLVTQMGNDKSIKCEQNLGHDTMYWYKQDSKKFLKIMFSYNNKELIINETVPNRFSPKSPDKAHLNLHINSLELGDSAVYFCASSQGPGKVSPLHFGNGTRLTVT.

The chain couples TRBV13 to TRBJ2-2. The CDR3 consists of 11 residues. Germline V lookup: CDR1 PRHDT, CDR2 FYEKMQ (reference sequence). The CDR3 reads CASMVTGELFF.

The chain combines TRBV7-3 with TRBJ2-1. There are 15 residues in the CDR3. Per germline, CDR1 SGHTA and CDR2 FQGTGA. CDR3 amino acids: CASSLGLVRKGEQFF.

CDR3 amino acids: CATSDHPKALGGYNEQFF. The rearrangement uses TRBV24-1 and TRBJ2-1; TCRdb picks TRBD2, but there is no DNA to check that call. Germline V gene lookup returns CDR1 KGHDR and CDR2 SFDVKD. The CDR3 extends over 18 amino acids.

V usage is TRBV4-3 and J usage is TRBJ1-2. The CDR3 covers 12 residues. CDR1 and CDR2 from the germline V gene are LGHNA and YSLEER. The chain's CDR3 is CASSQGHYGYTF.

The chain couples TRBV2 to TRBJ2-1; TCRdb outputs TRBD1, but without DNA this stays unchecked. CDR3 size: 14 residues. Germline CDR1 and CDR2: SNHLY and FYNNEI. The CDR3 spells CASHPGPDYNEQFF.

The chain joins TRBV7-6 to TRBJ2-1; TCRdb's D call, TRBD2, is unchecked because there is no DNA. This CDR3 is built from 17 residues. The V gene's germline CDR1 is SGHVS and CDR2 FNYEAQ. The CDR3 is CASSPPVGASATNEQFF.

The rearrangement joins TRBV5-6 to TRBJ2-2; without DNA, the TCRdb call of TRBD2 cannot be checked. The germline V gene encodes CDR1 SGHDT and CDR2 YYEEEE. This CDR3 is built from 15 residues. The CDR3 sequence: CASSLWLGVTGELFF.

The genes are TRBV27 and TRBJ1-5; TCRdb's D call, TRBD1, is unchecked because there is no DNA. CDR1 is MNHEY, CDR2 SMNVEV, per germline (reference sequence). The length of the CDR3 is 13 residues. The CDR3 protein is CASSSQGGQPQHF.

This chain links TRBV4-3 with TRBJ2-3; as DNA is missing, the TRBD2 call by TCRdb cannot be tested. This CDR3 has 16 residues. The V gene's germline CDR1 is LGHNA and CDR2 YSLEER. CDR3 sequence: CASSQDHQRGVDTQYF.

This chain uses TRBV7-2 with TRBJ2-5. Germline lookup yields CDR1 SGHTA and CDR2 FQGNSA. This CDR3 region has 12 residues. CDR3 in amino acids: CASSYIQETQYF.

The chain recombines TRBV29-1 with TRBJ2-6. Germline V gives CDR1 SQVTM, CDR2 ANQGSEA. The CDR3 runs 14 residues. The CDR3 sequence: CSVIQTSGANVLTF.

The chain is built from TRBV4-3 and TRBJ2-5; TCRdb names TRBD1, which stays unverified in the absence of DNA. The germline V gene has CDR1 LGHNA and CDR2 YSLEER. The CDR3 consists of 14 residues. CDR3 region: CASSQGTVTWTQYF.

V is TRBV5-1 and J is TRBJ2-1; checking the TCRdb D call of TRBD2 is not possible without DNA. Germline V lookup: CDR1 SGHRS, CDR2 YFSETQ. The CDR3 runs 12 residues. The CDR3 loop reads CASRGVAGLQFF.